This TCR beta chain was identified in a study of identical twins. Worth noting for this clonotype: Its antigen is not known. No DNA is shown, since the ends of the CDR3 on it are uncertain; the CDR3 is the one TCRdb lists.

TCRdb redid the calling of the 5' RACE reads with MiXCR, one entry per CDR3 protein. The sample has 200,000 to 300,000 distinct CDR3 sequences, approximately 8% seen once. The CDR3 has 18 amino acids, counting both end residues. CDR1 is SGHRS, CDR2 YFSETQ, per germline. Study conclusions and caveats: Part of the zero-insertion signal could reflect confounding by invariant MAIT and iNKT cells. Out-of-frame alpha sequences shared between twins exhibited an excess of low generation probability. Models underestimated TCR alpha sharing (out-of-frame) in monozygotic twins.

These records were also assigned to another study, of yellow fever vaccine responses in identical twins. Turning to that study: Twins reportedly appeared to share part of their vaccine T cell response while keeping part individual.

The sequence was obtained from a woman under 30 in good health. This rearrangement joins TRBV5-1 to TRBJ2-1; no check of the table's D call, TRBD1, against the DNA was made. The sequencing input was CD8+ T cells sorted from blood. CDR3 protein: CASSFRGRDRVVYGEQFF.